The present TCR beta chain was sequenced within a study of T cells in Graves' hyperthyroidism and ophthalmopathy. About the research overall: Peripheral blood collection took place at initial diagnosis, before any treatment.

Study-wide results and caveats: Model predictions of ophthalmopathy came a median about 6.3 months before onset.

Using RNA transcripts as the source, TCR beta CDR3 regions were amplified. RT-PCR in the first round (using the HTBI primer set) targeted the TCR CDR3. TCRdb processed the multiplex PCR reads anew with MiXCR; each CDR3 protein has one entry. The table shows hundreds of thousands of distinct CDR3 sequences, with 24% occurring only once. This clonotype has a count of ten or more. Antigen unknown. The V end was cut by 3 bases, the J end by 3 bases, with 11 bases between. CDR3 length: 14 amino acids. CDR1 is MNHNS, CDR2 SASEGT, per germline. This TCR was recovered from a woman aged 25 to 39 with Graves' ophthalmopathy. The rearrangement joins TRBV6-1 to TRBJ1-1, with D possibly matching TRBD1 (5 bases). What was sequenced was blood. DNA for the CDR3: TGTGCCAGCAGTGATTGGGGGACTTACACTGAAGCTTTCTTT. It translates to CASSDWGTYTEAFF.